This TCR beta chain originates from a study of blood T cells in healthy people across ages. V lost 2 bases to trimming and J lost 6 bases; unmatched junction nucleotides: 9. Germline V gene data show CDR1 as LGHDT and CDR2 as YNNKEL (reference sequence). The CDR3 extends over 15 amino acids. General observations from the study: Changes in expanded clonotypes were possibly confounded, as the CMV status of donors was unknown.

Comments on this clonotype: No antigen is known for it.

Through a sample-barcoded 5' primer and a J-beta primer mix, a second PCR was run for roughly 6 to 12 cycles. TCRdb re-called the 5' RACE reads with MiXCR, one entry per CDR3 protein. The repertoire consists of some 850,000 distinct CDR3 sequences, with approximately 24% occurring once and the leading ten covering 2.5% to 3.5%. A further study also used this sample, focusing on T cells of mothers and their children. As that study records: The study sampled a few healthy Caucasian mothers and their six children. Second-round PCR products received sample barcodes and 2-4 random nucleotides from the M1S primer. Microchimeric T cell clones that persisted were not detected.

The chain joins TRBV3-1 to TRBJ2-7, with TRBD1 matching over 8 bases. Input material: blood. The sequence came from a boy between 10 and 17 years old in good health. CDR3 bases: TGTGCCAGCAGCCAACCGGACAGGGAGTGGAGCGAGCAGTACTTC. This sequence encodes CASSQPDREWSEQYF.